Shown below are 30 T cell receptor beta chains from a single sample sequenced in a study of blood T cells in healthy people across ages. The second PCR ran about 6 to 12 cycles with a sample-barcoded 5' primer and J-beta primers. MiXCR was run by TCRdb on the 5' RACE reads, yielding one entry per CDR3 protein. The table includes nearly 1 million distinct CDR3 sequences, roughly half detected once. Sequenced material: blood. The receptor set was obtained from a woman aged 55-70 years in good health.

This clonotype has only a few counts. The CDR3 loop reads CATNTRPDKNIQYF. DNA for the CDR3: TGTGCCACCAACACCCGGCCGGATAAAAACATTCAGTACTTC. The V and J genes are TRBV15 and TRBJ2-4; D call uncertain. V dropped 7 bases and J dropped 4 bases, with 14 bases sitting between them. CDR1 is LNHNV and CDR2 is YYDKDF in the germline V gene (reference sequence). The CDR3 sequence is 14 residues long.

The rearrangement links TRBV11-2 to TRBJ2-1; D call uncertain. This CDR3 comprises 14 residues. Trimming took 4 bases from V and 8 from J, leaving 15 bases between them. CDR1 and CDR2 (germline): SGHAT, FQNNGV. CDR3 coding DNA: TGTGCCAGCAGCTCCCCCCCCGGATGGGATGAGCAGTTCTTC. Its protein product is CASSSPPGWDEQFF.

CDR3: CATPGVGQPQHF. CDR3 nucleotide sequence: TGTGCCACCCCGGGGGTTGGGCAGCCCCAGCATTTT. This chain links TRBV27 with TRBJ1-5, with D maybe TRBD1 (5 bases). The V gene lost 10 bases and the J gene lost 7 bases, with 14 bases spanning the gap. The V gene's germline CDR1 is MNHEY and CDR2 SMNVEV (reference sequence). The CDR3 covers 12 residues.

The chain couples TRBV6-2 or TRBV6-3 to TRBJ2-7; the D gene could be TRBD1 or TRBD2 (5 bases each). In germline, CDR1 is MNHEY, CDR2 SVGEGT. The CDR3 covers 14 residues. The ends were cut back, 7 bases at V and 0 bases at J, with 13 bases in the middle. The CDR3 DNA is TGTGCCAGCAAGGGCGAGGGGACCTCCTACGAGCAGTACTTC. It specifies CASKGEGTSYEQYF.

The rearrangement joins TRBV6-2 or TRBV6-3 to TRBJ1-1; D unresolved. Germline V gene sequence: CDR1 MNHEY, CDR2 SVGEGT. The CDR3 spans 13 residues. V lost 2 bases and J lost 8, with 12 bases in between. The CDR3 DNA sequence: TGTGCCAGCAGTTACCGGAATTTAGAAGAAGCTTTCTTT. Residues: CASSYRNLEEAFF.

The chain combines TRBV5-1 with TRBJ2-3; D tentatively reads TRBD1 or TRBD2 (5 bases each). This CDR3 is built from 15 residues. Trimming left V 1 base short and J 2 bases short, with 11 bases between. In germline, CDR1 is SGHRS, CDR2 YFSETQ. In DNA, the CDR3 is TGCGCCAGCAGCTTGATTCCAGGGACCACAGATACGCAGTATTTT. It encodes CASSLIPGTTDTQYF.

The CDR3 sequence is CASSDEMRQLATNEKLFF. The DNA of the CDR3 is TGTGCCAGCAGTGACGAAATGCGACAGCTTGCAACTAATGAAAAACTGTTTTTT. The J gene is TRBJ1-4, the V gene TRBV2, with a weak D call TRBD1 (5 bases). The CDR3 sequence is 18 residues long. The germline V gene has CDR1 SNHLY and CDR2 FYNNEI. V shed 3 bases and J shed 0 bases, with 17 bases lying between them.

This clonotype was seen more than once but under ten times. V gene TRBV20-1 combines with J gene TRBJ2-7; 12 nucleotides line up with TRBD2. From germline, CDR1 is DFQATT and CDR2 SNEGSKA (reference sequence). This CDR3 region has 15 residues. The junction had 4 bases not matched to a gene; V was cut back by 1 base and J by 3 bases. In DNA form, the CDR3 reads TGCAGTGCTAGAGCTCTAGCGGGAGGGTTCTACGAGCAGTACTTC. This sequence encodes CSARALAGGFYEQYF.

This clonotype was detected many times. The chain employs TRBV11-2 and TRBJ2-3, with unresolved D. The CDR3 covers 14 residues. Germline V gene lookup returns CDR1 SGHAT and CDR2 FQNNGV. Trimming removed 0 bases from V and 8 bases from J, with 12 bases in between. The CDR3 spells CASSLDRLDPTQYF. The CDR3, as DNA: TGTGCCAGCAGCTTAGATCGACTCGATCCTACGCAGTATTTT.

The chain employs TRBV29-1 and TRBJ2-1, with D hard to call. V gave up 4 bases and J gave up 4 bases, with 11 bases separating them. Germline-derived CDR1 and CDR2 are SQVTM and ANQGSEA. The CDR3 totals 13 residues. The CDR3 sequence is CSVGFIGYNEQFF. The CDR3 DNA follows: TGCAGCGTTGGGTTCATCGGTTACAATGAGCAGTTCTTC.

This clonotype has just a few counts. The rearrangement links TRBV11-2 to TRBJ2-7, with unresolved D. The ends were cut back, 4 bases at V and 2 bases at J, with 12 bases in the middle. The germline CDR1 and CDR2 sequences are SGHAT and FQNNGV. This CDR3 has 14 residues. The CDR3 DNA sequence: TGTGCCAGCAGCTACCTCTCTCTTACCTACGAGCAGTACTTC. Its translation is CASSYLSLTYEQYF. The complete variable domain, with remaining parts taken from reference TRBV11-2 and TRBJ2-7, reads EAGVAQSPRYKIIEKRQSVAFWCNPISGHATLYWYQQILGQGPKLLIQFQNNGVVDDSQLPKDRFSAERLKGVDSTLKIQPAKLEDSAVYLCASSYLSLTYEQYFGPGTRLTVT.

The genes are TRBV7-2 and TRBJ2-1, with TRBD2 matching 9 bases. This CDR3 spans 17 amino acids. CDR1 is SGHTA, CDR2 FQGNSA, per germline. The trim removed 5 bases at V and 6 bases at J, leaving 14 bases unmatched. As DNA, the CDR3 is TGTGCCAGCAGCCGCCGTAGCGGGAGCGGCGCGGTCAATGAGCAGTTCTTC. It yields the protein CASSRRSGSGAVNEQFF.

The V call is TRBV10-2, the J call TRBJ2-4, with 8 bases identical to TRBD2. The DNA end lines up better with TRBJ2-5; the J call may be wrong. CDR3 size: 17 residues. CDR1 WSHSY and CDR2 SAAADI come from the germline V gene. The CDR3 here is CASSERTGTRGRETQYF. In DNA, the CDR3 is TGCGCCAGCAGTGAGAGGACCGGGACTAGGGGTCGAGAGACCCAGTACTTC.

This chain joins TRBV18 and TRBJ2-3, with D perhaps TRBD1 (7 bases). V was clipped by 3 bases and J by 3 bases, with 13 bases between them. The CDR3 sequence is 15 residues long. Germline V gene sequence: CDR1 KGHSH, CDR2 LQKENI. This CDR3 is CASSPEGARTDTQYF. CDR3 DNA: TGTGCCAGCTCACCGGAGGGGGCGCGGACAGATACGCAGTATTTT.

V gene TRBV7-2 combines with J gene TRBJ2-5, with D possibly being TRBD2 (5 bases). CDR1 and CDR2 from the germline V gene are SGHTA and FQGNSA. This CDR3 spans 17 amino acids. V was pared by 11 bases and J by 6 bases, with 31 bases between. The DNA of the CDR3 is TGTGCCTGCTCGTTCGACGGCGGGCCAAGAACGGCGAAGACCCAGTACTTC. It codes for CACSFDGGPRTAKTQYF. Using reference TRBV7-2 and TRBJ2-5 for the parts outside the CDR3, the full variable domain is GAGVSQSPSNKVTEKGKDVELRCDPISGHTALYWYRQSLGQGLEFLIYFQGNSAPDKSGLPSDRFSAERTGGSVSTLTIQRTQQEDSAVYLCACSFDGGPRTAKTQYFGPGTRLLVL.

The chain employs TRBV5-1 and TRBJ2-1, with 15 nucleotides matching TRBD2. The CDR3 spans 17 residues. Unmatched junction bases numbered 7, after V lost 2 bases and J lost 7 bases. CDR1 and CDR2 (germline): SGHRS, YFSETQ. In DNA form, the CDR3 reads TGCGCCAGCAGCTTCGGACTAGCGGGAGGGAATCGTAATGAGCAGTTCTTC. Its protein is CASSFGLAGGNRNEQFF.

CDR3: CASSQPPRERNTIYF. The CDR3 DNA sequence: TGCGCCAGCAGCCAACCCCCCAGGGAGAGAAACACCATATATTTT. This rearrangement joins TRBV4-1 to TRBJ1-3, with D perhaps TRBD1 (5 bases). CDR3 size: 15 residues. Germline values: CDR1 MGHRA, CDR2 YSYEKL. Trimming removed 2 bases at V and 5 bases at J, with 13 bases between.

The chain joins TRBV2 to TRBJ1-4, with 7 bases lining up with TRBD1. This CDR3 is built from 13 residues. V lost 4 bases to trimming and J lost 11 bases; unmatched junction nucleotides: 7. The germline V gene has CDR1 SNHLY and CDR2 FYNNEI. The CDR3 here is CASSGEGGGKLFF. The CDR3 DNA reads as TGTGCCAGCAGTGGCGAAGGGGGCGGGAAACTGTTTTTT. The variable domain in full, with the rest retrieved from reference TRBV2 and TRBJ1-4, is EPEVTQTPSHQVTQMGQEVILRCVPISNHLYFYWYRQILGQKVEFLVSFYNNEISEKSEIFDDQFSVERPDGSNFTLKIRSTKLEDSAMYFCASSGEGGGKLFFGSGTQLSVL.

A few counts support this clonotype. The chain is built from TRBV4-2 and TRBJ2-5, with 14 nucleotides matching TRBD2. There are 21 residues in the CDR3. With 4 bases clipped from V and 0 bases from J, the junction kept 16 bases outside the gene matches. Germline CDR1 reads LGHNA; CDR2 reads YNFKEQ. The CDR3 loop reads CASSLLVAGTSGSPYQETQYF. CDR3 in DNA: TGTGCCAGCAGCCTGTTGGTGGCCGGGACTAGCGGGAGCCCTTACCAAGAGACCCAGTACTTC.

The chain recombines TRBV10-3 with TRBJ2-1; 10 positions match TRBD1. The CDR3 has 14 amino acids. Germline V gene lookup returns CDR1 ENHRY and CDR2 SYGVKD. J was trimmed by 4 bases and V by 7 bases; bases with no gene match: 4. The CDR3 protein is CAIMGGQGYNEQFF. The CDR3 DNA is TGTGCCATCATGGGGGGACAGGGGTACAATGAGCAGTTCTTC.

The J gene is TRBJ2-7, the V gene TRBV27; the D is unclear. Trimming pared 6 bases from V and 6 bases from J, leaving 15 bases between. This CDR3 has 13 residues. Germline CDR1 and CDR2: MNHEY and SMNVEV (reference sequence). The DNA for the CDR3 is TGTGCCAGCAGCTTAACGGGCCTCCTCGAGCAGTACTTC. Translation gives CASSLTGLLEQYF.

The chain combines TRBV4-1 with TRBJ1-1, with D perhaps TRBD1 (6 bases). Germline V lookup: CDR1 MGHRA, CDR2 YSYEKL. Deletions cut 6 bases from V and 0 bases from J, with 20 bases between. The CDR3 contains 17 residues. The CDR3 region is CASRPPGHHMMNTEAFF. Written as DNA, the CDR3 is TGCGCCAGCAGGCCCCCGGGACACCACATGATGAACACTGAAGCTTTCTTT.

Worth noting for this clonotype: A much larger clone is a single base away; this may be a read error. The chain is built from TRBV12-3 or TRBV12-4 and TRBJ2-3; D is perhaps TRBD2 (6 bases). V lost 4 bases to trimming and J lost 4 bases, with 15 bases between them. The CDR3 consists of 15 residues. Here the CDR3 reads CASSSRLESADTQYF. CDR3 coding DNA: TGTGCCAGCAGTTCCAGACTAGAAAGCGCAGATACGCAGTATTTT.

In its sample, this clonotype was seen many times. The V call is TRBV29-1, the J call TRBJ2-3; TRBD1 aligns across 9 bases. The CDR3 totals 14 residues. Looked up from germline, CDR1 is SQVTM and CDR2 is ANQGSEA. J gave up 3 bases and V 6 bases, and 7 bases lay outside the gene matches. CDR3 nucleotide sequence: TGCAGCGTCCGGGGACAGGGAAATACAGATACGCAGTATTTT. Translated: CSVRGQGNTDTQYF.

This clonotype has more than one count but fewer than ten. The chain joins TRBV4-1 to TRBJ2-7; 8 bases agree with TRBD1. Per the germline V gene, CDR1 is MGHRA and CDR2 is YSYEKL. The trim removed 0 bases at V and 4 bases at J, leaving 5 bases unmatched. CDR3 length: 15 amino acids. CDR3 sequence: CASSQDYRGNYEQYF. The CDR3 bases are TGCGCCAGCAGCCAAGATTACAGGGGGAATTACGAGCAGTACTTC.

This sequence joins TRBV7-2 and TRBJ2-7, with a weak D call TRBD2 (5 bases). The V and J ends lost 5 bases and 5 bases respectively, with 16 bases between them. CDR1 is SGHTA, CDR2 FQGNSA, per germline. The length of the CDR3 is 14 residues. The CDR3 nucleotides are TGTGCCAGCAGCATAAGCCGGCGCGGGCACGAGCAGTACTTC. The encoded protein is CASSISRRGHEQYF.

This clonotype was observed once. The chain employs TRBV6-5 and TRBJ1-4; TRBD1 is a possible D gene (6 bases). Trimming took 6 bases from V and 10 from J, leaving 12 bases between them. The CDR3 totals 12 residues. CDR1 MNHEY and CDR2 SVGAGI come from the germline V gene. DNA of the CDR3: TGTGCCAGCAGGGACAGTGTCGGAAAACTGTTTTTT. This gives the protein CASRDSVGKLFF.

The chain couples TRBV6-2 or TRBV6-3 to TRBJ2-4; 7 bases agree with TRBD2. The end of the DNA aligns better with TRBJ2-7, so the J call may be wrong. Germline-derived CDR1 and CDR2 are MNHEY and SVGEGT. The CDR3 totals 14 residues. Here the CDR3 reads CASRDGTTEYEQYF. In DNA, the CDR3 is TGTGCCAGCAGGGACGGGACTACCGAGTACGAGCAGTACTTC.

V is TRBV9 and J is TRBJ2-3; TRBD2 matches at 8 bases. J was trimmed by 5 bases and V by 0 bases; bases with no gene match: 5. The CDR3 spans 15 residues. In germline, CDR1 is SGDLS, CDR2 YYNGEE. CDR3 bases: TGTGCCAGCAGCGTAGTTACCAGCGGGAGAGATACGCAGTATTTT. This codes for CASSVVTSGRDTQYF.

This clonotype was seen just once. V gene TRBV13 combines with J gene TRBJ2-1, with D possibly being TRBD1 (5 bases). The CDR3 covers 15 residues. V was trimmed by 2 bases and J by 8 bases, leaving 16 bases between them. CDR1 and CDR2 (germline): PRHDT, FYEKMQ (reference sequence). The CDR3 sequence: CASSLKWQGKDEQFF. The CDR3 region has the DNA TGTGCCAGCAGCTTAAAATGGCAGGGAAAGGATGAGCAGTTCTTC.